This entry is about one T cell receptor (beta chain). The V end was cut by 2 bases, the J end by 7 bases, with 8 bases between. Germline CDR1 is MNHNS and CDR2 is SASEGT. The CDR3 length is 12 residues. The authors' processing: Amplification from reference gene primers served as the basis for estimated nucleated cell counts. Only in-frame clones appear in the TCRdb table, and some are missing; sequencing was by immunoSEQ multiplex PCR. The DNA gave D and trimming, while V, J and clone size come from that table. The sample carries 150,000 to 180,000 clones, roughly 78% recorded once. This entry comes from a study of blood T cell repertoires in COVID-19. For the study at large: The origin of the acute and convalescent COVID-19 samples was the United States, Italy and Spain. PBMCs, B-cell-depleted T cells, or T cells were the source of the cDNA or gDNA that made up the material.

The rearrangement uses TRBV6-1 and TRBJ1-2; D not resolved. The TCR sequence derives from an elderly man with acute or convalescent COVID-19. The sample comprised peripheral blood. The CDR3 loop is CASSEQAAGYTF. For the CDR3, the DNA is TGTGCCAGCAGTGAACAGGCCGCTGGCTACACCTTC.